The T cell receptor (beta chain) described here comes from a study of cytomegalovirus exposure and HLA in healthy donors (dated by TCRdb to 2016 to 2017). For the study in its entirety: An earlier analysis of approximately 550 of the donors reported 250 to 300 Gb of sequence data and 117 million unique TCR beta sequences from around 200 million T cells. Typing coverage differed by locus: A, B, C, DRB1 and DQB1 were typed in roughly 620-640 donors, DQA1 in around 500, DPA1 in 600 to 610, and DPB1 in approximately 450. Roughly five DR-DQ haplotypes were treated as single units for association and clustering because of strong linkage in the cohort. The study aimed to test whether cataloging public T cell receptors could reveal signatures of past pathogen exposure. An earlier analysis of 500 to 750 of the donors applied high-throughput TCR beta sequencing to assess whether each TCR beta V gene segment acted as functional or pseudogenic. A later analysis re-examined previously published TCR beta repertoires from roughly 720 donors and added high-resolution HLA genotyping to investigate patterns of TCR occurrence. Among a few hundred genotyped donors of the cohort, an average of roughly 240,000 unique TCR beta nucleotide sequences were sequenced per donor, roughly 20% of them non-productive. Among the 398 genotyped donors, approximately 82% belonged to the genetic ancestry cluster associated with self-reported Caucasian donors. The study combined high-throughput TCR immunosequencing, statistical association of individual TCRs with disease status, and machine learning to predict cytomegalovirus infection status. An early release that covered several hundred HLA-typed donors contained approximately 320 gigabases of sequencing data and 75 million to 100 million unique TCR sequences. In a later genetic analysis, genome-wide SNP genotypes for about three fifths of the 666 donors were used, and that subset was treated as a discovery cohort. Donor age, sex, ethnicity and CMV serostatus were collected together with the repertoire data. HLA typing included class I and class II loci at four-digit resolution. Rather than drawing on any new phenotypic data, the later analysis identified candidate immune exposures from TCR beta sequences and the way those sequences occurred across donors. Every repertoire in the discovery cohort had been generated on one and the same sequencing platform. A separate validation cohort of 90 to 150 different subjects was used in addition to the roughly 670-subject first cohort. The study used immunosequencing to profile the T cell repertoires of 666 subjects and linked those repertoires to cytomegalovirus serostatus.

Here is what the overall study found, with its caveats: Assigning TCR associations to individual alleles was difficult when HLA alleles, especially DR and DQ, strongly co-occurred. According to a later analysis, parvovirus B19, influenza, CMV and Epstein-Barr virus appeared linked to several top co-occurrence clusters. Because some donors lacked HLA typing at each locus, the association tests relied only on the typed subset. Presence/absence analyses assumed roughly uniform sequencing depth across donors, an assumption that may not hold. At a false discovery rate of 0.05, a later analysis linked about 16,000 TCR beta sequences to specific HLA alleles. CMV serostatus was the only immune exposure information available for the cohort. In an earlier analysis of about 540 of the donors, most TCR beta V segments were observed in productive rearrangements about 87% or about 30% of the time, broadly matching IMGT annotations. A later genetic analysis reported fewer N-insertions in productive TCRs among donors in an Asian-associated ancestry cluster than the roughly 670-donor mean. A few of the identified cytomegalovirus-associated TCR beta chains were confirmed in vitro to be specific for cytomegalovirus antigens. Linkage disequilibrium might explain the correlated functional status among segregating V segments, but an unknown experimental factor could not be ruled out. Some IMGT-functional V segments, including TRBV6-2 and TRBV6-3, could not be distinguished by the 87-base-pair reads and were therefore excluded. Only TCR beta chains were sequenced in this cohort, and the absence of alpha or paired-chain data limited detectable features. A later analysis found that most CMV-associated TCR beta chains appeared HLA-restricted, with HLA associations seemingly driven largely by CMV exposure. According to a later analysis, TCR association rates differed among HLA loci, with DRB1 alleles showing the most associated TCRs and HLA-C alleles showing the fewest. In a later genetic analysis, a missense DCLRE1C variant was associated with V-gene and J-gene trimming of TCR beta chains, and the association was replicated in an independent cohort. Across donors, most TCR sequences were observed very rarely, whereas some public TCRs were present in many individuals. The classifier was reported to diagnose cytomegalovirus status with high specificity and sensitivity in both the original and validation cohorts. A further reported finding was that TCR beta sequences accurately predicted the HLA-A and HLA-B alleles for most subjects in the first cohort. The study listed 150 to 200 TCR beta chains as associated with cytomegalovirus. The earlier analysis of 587 of the donors excluded approximately 15 rarely observed V segments, including chromosome 9 orphons, because counts were too low. The authors suggested that the approach could potentially be extended to other disease states and immunological phenotypes. A group of highly shared sequence variants was considered likely to be a technical artifact of the sequencing pipeline. Compared with equally common non-associated chains, HLA-associated TCR beta chains in a later analysis were more clonally expanded and had lower generation probabilities.

Libraries were constructed by the immunoSEQ multiplex PCR assay. A mixture of 60 forward primers for TCR Vbeta segments and 13 reverse primers for TCR Jbeta segments was used in the multiplex PCR. The CDR3 region of rearranged TCR beta genes was amplified from genomic DNA with a multiplex PCR assay. The amplified TCR beta libraries were sequenced on the Illumina HiSeq System as 87-base-pair reads. The published analysis was carried out like this. Across the 500 to 700 repertoires, a later analysis counted 80 million or so unique TCR beta chains, roughly 11 million of which were shared by at least two donors. Raw reads were error-corrected and collapsed into unique sequences with a nearest-neighbor algorithm that merged closely related sequences to remove PCR and sequencing errors. V, D and J gene segments were assigned by aligning CDR3 sequences to IMGT reference sequences. For a sequence to be retained, a match of at least six nucleotides was required to both a V gene segment and a J gene segment. Rearrangements were classified as productive when the CDR3 lacked stop codons and remained in frame with V and J, and all other rearrangements were classified as non-productive. CDR3 was defined according to IMGT convention as the region running from the second conserved V-encoded cysteine to the conserved J-encoded phenylalanine. The earlier analysis of 550 to 650 of the donors excluded any sequence lacking an unambiguous match to a single V gene segment. An earlier analysis of approximately 590 of the donors classified V segments as functional when productive rearrangements were above 56.7% and as segregating when the standard deviation between donors was above 5%. To diagnose cytomegalovirus status from the catalog of TCR beta chain sequences, a statistical classification framework was built. In a later analysis, TCR nucleotide sequences were compared against IMGT/GENE-DB human TR gene sequences so that V and J genes could be assigned. Using the TCRdist pipeline, a later analysis assigned CDR3 sequences along with most-parsimonious VDJ recombination scenarios. In a later analysis, every TCR beta chain was defined by the combination of its CDR3 amino acid sequence and its V-gene family, and reads without a unique V-gene family were dropped. A later analysis removed roughly 590 highly shared, low-generation-probability nucleotide sequences to deal with suspected cross-contamination and a sequencing artifact. In a later analysis, a clonal expansion index for each public chain was calculated from normalized within-repertoire ranks of inferred template counts. A later analysis computed generation probabilities with a VDJ recombination model fitted to out-of-frame rearrangements, and checked the results against IGoR. A later analysis scored TCR-TCR, TCR-HLA and TCR-CMV co-occurrence with hypergeometric tests, applying a repertoire-size bias correction to TCR pairs. A later analysis estimated false discovery rates by permuting HLA or CMV assignments 20 times. In a later analysis, co-occurring TCRs were grouped using DBSCAN, with TCRdist sequence similarity added in when clustering inside HLA-allele-positive subsets. For co-occurrence clustering, repertoires with fewer than 30,000 or more than 120,000 public chains were excluded, along with five or six repertoires with anomalous nucleotide sharing. What TCRdb holds here is the immuneACCESS table cut down to in-frame rearrangements. Part of the clones is not present; checked against another copy, under half of the missing clones reflect an unresolved V gene, and the others are unexplained. The V and J calls and clone size come from that table; D and trimming were worked out from the DNA. The sample data list some 87,000 clones, and under 85% of these were observed just once. The ten most abundant clones make up about 2.9% of the sample.

This clone was seen only a few times. What antigen it recognizes has not been identified. No much larger clonotype is one base removed from it; base qualities were not supplied. The cohort was made up of 500 to 800 healthy bone marrow donors. All cohort members were sampled while nominally healthy, although unrecorded immune exposures were likely present. The donor was CMV seronegative and belonged to the group of 380 or so seronegative cohort members. Each donor provided a peripheral blood sample, and peripheral blood mononuclear cells were used for TCR beta sequencing. The Qiagen DNeasy Blood Extraction Kit was used to extract genomic DNA from the blood cell samples. Deletion took 6 bases off V and 9 bases off J, with a span of 18 bases between the germline ends. The CDR3 starts with the cysteine, ends with the phenylalanine, and has 15 residues. Only CDR3 DNA remains: 45 bases, in frame from the first base. Reading the germline V gene gives CDR1 MNHNS and CDR2 SASEGT.

The chain is assembled from TRBV6-1 and TRBJ1-6; 5 matching bases give a weak D call of TRBD1. The TCR comes from a man aged 30 to 45 in good health and CMV-seronegative. The sample comprised PBMCs. Here the CDR3 is given as CASRPGQGVTSPLHF. The nucleotides are TGTGCCAGCAGGCCTGGGCAGGGCGTTACTTCACCCCTCCACTTT.